The subject of this entry is one TCR beta chain. These data come from a study of T cell changes during pregnancy in multiple sclerosis. There are 15 residues in the CDR3. Germline CDR1 is SNHLY and CDR2 is FYNNEI. Trimming shortened V by 8 bases and J by 5 bases, and 21 bases separated the two germline ends. Using immunoSEQ multiplex PCR, the repertoire was profiled, and TCRdb retains in-frame clones only, with some absent. The sample lists about 55,000 clones, 90% to 95% occurring once. The J gene is TRBJ2-5, the V gene TRBV2, with D perhaps matching TRBD2 (6 bases). The clonotype comes from a female donor with multiple sclerosis, enrolled in a pregnancy study. The sequenced sample was CD8+ T cells from peripheral blood mononuclear cells, obtained in the third trimester of pregnancy. The CDR3 is CASDRADGGLETQYF. CDR3 in DNA: TGTGCCAGCGATCGGGCGGATGGGGGGTTGGAGACCCAGTACTTC.